What follows describes a single TCR beta chain. This clonotype turned up a few times. Its antigen specificity is not known. No base quality information exists; no much larger clone differs at one position. The data belong to a study of identical twins (dated by TCRdb to between 2015 and 2016). Notes on the research overall: To test whether fetal clonotypes persist, this study deep-sequenced TCR alpha and beta repertoires from monozygotic twins, from unrelated adults of various ages, and from cord blood. To rule out contamination, replicate twin experiments were performed at different times with different library preparation protocols. The investigation overall reported the following: In monozygotic twins, recombination models systematically underestimated out-of-frame TCR alpha sharing, but the models matched the sharing seen between unrelated individuals. Compared with coincidental sharing between unrelated individuals, an excess of low generation-probability sequences was observed among out-of-frame TCR alpha sequences shared between twins. Abundant cord blood beta clonotypes had fewer insertions, young adult naive repertoires showed a similar but weaker trend, and memory repertoires showed no such trend. A weaker excess of twin sharing was found in beta out-of-frame sequences because the signal-to-noise ratio was lowered by fewer shared sequences. Zero-insertion analyses could be partly confounded by invariant T cells such as MAIT and iNKT, although diverse VJ usage argued against such confounding for most clonotypes. Because the same donors could not be followed over many years, the conclusions depended on cross-sectional statistical analysis.

Here V drops 3 bases and J drops 4 bases, and the junction holds 2 bases not matched to any gene. CDR1 is given as SGHAT and CDR2 as FQNNGV, both from the germline V gene. The CDR3 measures 17 amino acids from cysteine to phenylalanine. The only DNA kept is the CDR3, 51 bases in frame from the first base. All donors were healthy Caucasians. The twin cohort consisted of three pairs of female monozygotic twins, all aged about 18 to 30 years. Miltenyi CD45RO+ enrichment and human naive T-cell isolation kits were used to isolate memory (CD45RO+) and naive T cells from PBMC. Libraries were built with 5' RACE. The instrument given in TCRdb is Illumina HiSeq 2000. A universal primer binding site was introduced by template switching, and a unique molecular identifier was present in the final cDNA, enabling accurate counting of TCR cDNA molecules. Specific primers in the conserved constant-segment region were used to synthesize first-strand cDNA for the TCR alpha and beta chains. To control for contamination, every cDNA library was double barcoded, receiving both a SMART-Mk sample barcode and Illumina barcodes. TruSeq adapter sequences along with Illumina sample barcodes were introduced in two successive PCR steps. The TCR alpha and beta cDNA libraries were sequenced on the Illumina HiSeq platform using custom primers. Per the source publication's procedure: Raw reads were processed with MiGEC to extract unique molecular identifiers, and MiXCR was used to determine CDR3 positions. Recombination models were inferred per individual with the repgenHMM and IGoR tools using an EM algorithm. Shared clonotype analysis was performed with the tcR package in R, normalizing sharing by the product of cloneset sizes. To study raw recombination free of thymic and clonal selection effects, out-of-frame nonproductive sequences were analyzed. TCRdb passed the public sequencing reads through fastp at Q25 and MiXCR, retaining productive beta sequences. CDR3 protein sequences are deduplicated, and each keeps its most common genes and DNA. TCRdb, not the original authors, processed these V and J calls. This sample gives fewer than 350,000 distinct CDR3 sequences in total; about 8.9% of them show up just once. 2.1% of the sample goes to the ten largest clones.

This same sample was also taken into another study, of yellow fever vaccine responses in identical twins. The second paper further reports: The T cell response to vaccination in identical twins was reported by the authors to appear partly convergent and partly personalized. In identical twins, the study followed T cell clones that responded to the vaccine with precision.

Specimen: memory (CD45RO+) T cells sorted from blood. The sample's cell subset or site label is to be understood as: CD45RO+ enriched T cells. This TCR came from a woman between 18 and 30 years old in good health. The sequence joins TRBV11-2 to TRBJ2-6; 14 central bases correspond to TRBD2. Here the CDR3 is given as CASSLTSGGVGANVLTF. The nucleotides are TGTGCCAGCAGCTTGACTAGCGGGGGGGTCGGGGCCAACGTCCTGACTTTC.